This entry lists 15 T cell receptor beta chains sequenced from one sample in a study of cytomegalovirus exposure and HLA in healthy donors. 13 Jbeta primers and 60 Vbeta primers were used for the PCR. The method was immunoSEQ multiplex PCR; TCRdb's version includes in-frame clones alone and lacks a portion of them. The sample includes about 120,000 clones, 77% seen only once; the top ten take around 9.9%. The sequencing sample was made of PBMCs. The source is a man aged 35 to 55 in good health and CMV-seropositive.

The V call is TRBV6-1, the J call TRBJ1-4; 7 nucleotides align to TRBD1. This CDR3 region has 14 residues. Germline V gene lookup returns CDR1 MNHNS and CDR2 SASEGT. The junction had 8 bases not matched to a gene; V was cut back by 6 bases and J by 7 bases. CDR3 sequence (DNA): TGTGCCAGCAGGGAGAGCGACAGGGTTGAAAAACTGTTTTTT. Translating it yields CASRESDRVEKLFF.

The chain recombines TRBV5-6 with TRBJ1-2; D gene unclear. Germline V gives CDR1 SGHDT, CDR2 YYEEEE. V was shortened by 0 bases and J by 8 bases, with 11 bases between the two germline ends. The CDR3 consists of 13 residues. The CDR3 DNA reads TGTGCCAGCAGCTTGGAAAGACTCGGAGGCTACACCTTC. This sequence encodes CASSLERLGGYTF.

V usage is TRBV5-1 and J usage is TRBJ2-5, with 7 bases fitting TRBD2. Per germline, CDR1 SGHRS and CDR2 YFSETQ. CDR3 length equals 15 residues. The V segment lost 1 base and the J segment 4 bases; nucleotides outside the gene matches: 7. The CDR3 coding sequence is TGCGCCAGCAGCTTGAGAGGCGGGGGAGCAGAGACCCAGTACTTC. Its translation is CASSLRGGGAETQYF.

CDR3 sequence: CASSYGGGNNEQFF. CDR3 DNA: TGTGCCAGCAGCTACGGGGGGGGCAACAATGAGCAGTTCTTC. V gene TRBV7-3 combines with J gene TRBJ2-1; TRBD2 matches 8 bases. Germline CDR1 is SGHTA and CDR2 is FQGTGA. V lost 4 bases to trimming and J lost 5 bases; unmatched junction nucleotides: 4. The CDR3 is made up of 14 amino acids.

V usage is TRBV7-8 and J usage is TRBJ2-7; 7 nucleotides agree with TRBD1. The trim removed 4 bases at V and 2 bases at J, leaving 14 bases unmatched. The CDR3 sequence is 17 residues long. The germline CDR1 and CDR2 sequences are SGHVS and FQNEAQ. Here the CDR3 DNA reads TGTGCCAGCAGCTCCCCGGTCCGACAGGGAGTCACCTACGAGCAGTACTTC. This sequence encodes CASSSPVRQGVTYEQYF.

The V and J genes are TRBV6-5 and TRBJ2-3, with 8 bases that match TRBD2. The germline gives CDR1 MNHEY, CDR2 SVGAGI. Losses at the gene ends were 8 bases for V and 6 bases for J; bases not matched to a gene: 7. The CDR3 spans 13 residues. The CDR3 sequence is CASGTSGADTQYF. DNA for the CDR3: TGTGCCAGCGGGACTAGTGGGGCTGATACGCAGTATTTT.

The chain links TRBV30 to TRBJ2-5; the D gene is possibly TRBD1 (5 bases). The V end lost 1 base, the J end lost 7 bases, and 19 bases lay between the germline ends. The CDR3 extends over 15 amino acids. Germline loops: CDR1 GTSNPN, CDR2 SVGIG (reference sequence). For the CDR3, the DNA is TGTGCCTGGAGTGCCGCGGCAGGGTCAAGGGGGACCCAGTACTTC. This sequence encodes CAWSAAAGSRGTQYF. Full variable domain (missing parts from reference TRBV30 and TRBJ2-5): SQTIHQWPATLVQPVGSPLSLECTVEGTSNPNLYWYRQAAGRGLQLLFYSVGIGQISSEVPQNLSASRPQDRQFILSSKKLLLSDSGFYLCAWSAAAGSRGTQYFGPGTRLLVL.

The chain recombines TRBV19 with TRBJ2-5, with D tentatively TRBD1 (6 bases). With the DNA end fitting TRBJ2-7 better, the J assignment may be wrong. The CDR3 contains 14 residues. The germline gives CDR1 LNHDA, CDR2 SQIVND (reference sequence). The CDR3 DNA sequence: TGTGCCAGTAGTAAGCTCACAGGGTCCTACGAGCAGTACTTC. Translation gives CASSKLTGSYEQYF.

This chain joins TRBV27 and TRBJ1-1, with TRBD1 identical over 10 bases. CDR1 is MNHEY, CDR2 SMNVEV, per germline (reference sequence). Trimming removed 5 bases from V and 4 bases from J; junction bases left unmatched: 4. CDR3 length: 14 amino acids. CDR3: CASSPTGGGTEAFF. Written as DNA, the CDR3 is TGTGCCAGCAGTCCGACAGGGGGCGGCACTGAAGCTTTCTTT.

V and J are TRBV9 and TRBJ2-1; 7 bases are shared with TRBD1. This CDR3 contains 14 residues. CDR1 and CDR2 from the germline V gene are SGDLS and YYNGEE. V trimming: 6 bases; J trimming: 4 bases; junction bases outside the gene matches: 7. The CDR3: CASNPTGDYNEQFF. CDR3 DNA sequence: TGTGCCAGCAACCCTACAGGGGATTACAATGAGCAGTTCTTC.

This chain connects TRBV28 to TRBJ2-3, with 9 bases lining up with TRBD1. V lost 4 bases and J lost 5; bases outside the gene matches: 7. Germline CDR1 reads MDHEN; CDR2 reads SYDVKM. The CDR3 extends over 15 amino acids. CDR3 bases: TGTGCCAGCAGTTCTCCGGGACAGGGAGAAGATACGCAGTATTTT. This gives the protein CASSSPGQGEDTQYF.

This chain links TRBV7-2 with TRBJ2-1; D possibly corresponds to TRBD2 (5 bases). Germline CDR1 is SGHTA and CDR2 is FQGNSA. The V end lost 1 base, the J end lost 3 bases, and 7 bases lay between the germline ends. There are 14 residues in the CDR3. CDR3 protein: CASSLVGIYNEQFF. The DNA for the CDR3 is TGTGCCAGCAGCTTAGTCGGGATCTACAATGAGCAGTTCTTC.

This clone was seen more than once but under ten times. The chain links TRBV25-1 to TRBJ2-2; D unclear. CDR3 size: 12 residues. Trimming shortened V by 3 bases and J by 5 bases, and 4 bases separated the two germline ends. Germline values: CDR1 MGHDK, CDR2 SYGVNS. CDR3 loop: CASSDMTGELFF. In DNA form, the CDR3 reads TGTGCCAGCAGTGATATGACCGGGGAGCTGTTTTTT.

The rearrangement joins TRBV19 to TRBJ2-7; 9 bases are a match to TRBD1. V lost 2 bases to trimming and J lost 4 bases; unmatched junction nucleotides: 3. Germline CDR1 LNHDA, CDR2 SQIVND (reference sequence). The CDR3 consists of 14 residues. Here the CDR3 reads CASSISGQGYEQYF. As DNA, the CDR3 is TGTGCCAGTAGTATATCAGGACAGGGGTACGAGCAGTACTTC.

This chain links TRBV5-1 with TRBJ2-7; 10 nucleotides agree with TRBD1. The V and J ends lost 4 bases and 4 bases, in that order; junction bases with no gene match: 11. This CDR3 region has 16 residues. The germline V gene has CDR1 SGHRS and CDR2 YFSETQ. As DNA, the CDR3 is TGCGCCAGCAGCATACCCGGGACAGGGGCAGTTTACGAGCAGTACTTC. Translated: CASSIPGTGAVYEQYF.